The next 10 T cell receptor beta chains were all read from a single sample in a study of naive and memory T cell subsets. TCR cDNA received a 3' ligated oligonucleotide that carried a UMI. Ligated cDNA underwent four rounds of PCR with nested alpha and beta constant region primers and SP2. A single record per CDR3 protein comes from TCRdb applying MiXCR to the 5' RACE reads. The repertoire has approximately 52,000 distinct CDR3 sequences, about 4.4% of them found once; the top ten carry more than 0.75%. The receptors were gathered from a female donor in good health.

This clonotype was seen ten or more times. The chain employs TRBV19 and TRBJ2-1; 11 bases map to TRBD2. Looked up from germline, CDR1 is LNHDA and CDR2 is SQIVND (reference sequence). The CDR3 covers 18 residues. Germline trimming cut 5 bases from V and 4 bases from J; bases unmatched to any gene: 13. The CDR3 region has the DNA TGTGCCAGTAGTGGGACGGTCGTTCTAGCGGGAGGTTACAATGAGCAGTTCTTC. It encodes CASSGTVVLAGGYNEQFF.

This clonotype was detected ten times or more. Compared with germline, one end of the junction differs, possibly owing to a read error. The rearrangement links TRBV7-7 to TRBJ2-3, with 9 bases identical to TRBD2. This CDR3 has 14 amino acids. Germline values: CDR1 SSHAT, CDR2 FNYEAQ (reference sequence). CDR3 DNA: TGTGCTAGCAGCCATAGCGGGAGCCCAGATACGCAGTATTTT. Its translation is CASSHSGSPDTQYF.

This clonotype was seen many times. CDR3 nucleotides: TGTGCCTGGAGCCGCAGGGACAGGCGCACAGATACGCAGTATTTT. This translates into CAWSRRDRRTDTQYF. V gene TRBV30 combines with J gene TRBJ2-3; TRBD1 agrees at 8 bases. J lost 1 base, V lost 3 bases, and 6 bases had no gene match. The germline V gene encodes CDR1 GTSNPN and CDR2 SVGIG (reference sequence). The CDR3 sequence is 15 residues long. The full variable domain, completed using reference TRBV30 and TRBJ2-3, is SQTIHQWPATLVQPVGSPLSLECTVEGTSNPNLYWYRQAAGRGLQLLFYSVGIGQISSEVPQNLSASRPQDRQFILSSKKLLLSDSGFYLCAWSRRDRRTDTQYFGPGTRLTVL.

In its sample, this clonotype was seen many times. The chain has TRBV30 and TRBJ1-2; 11 positions match TRBD1. CDR1 is GTSNPN and CDR2 is SVGIG in the germline V gene (reference sequence). The CDR3 is 14 residues long. J lost 4 bases, V lost 3 bases, and 4 bases had no gene match. CDR3 sequence: CAWRDRGLAYGYTF. Here the CDR3 DNA reads TGTGCCTGGAGGGACAGGGGGCTTGCCTATGGCTACACCTTC.

This clonotype showed up many times. The chain joins TRBV6-5 to TRBJ2-1; D ambiguous. In germline, CDR1 is MNHEY, CDR2 SVGAGI. This CDR3 contains 11 residues. Trimming removed 5 bases from V and 16 bases from J, with 15 bases in between. CDR3 amino acids: CASSAFSSVFF. CDR3 bases: TGTGCCAGCAGTGCCTTCTCCTCGGTTTTCTTC.

This clonotype was seen repeatedly, ten times or more. The chain links TRBV25-1 to TRBJ2-3, with 10 bases that match TRBD2. The germline V gene has CDR1 MGHDK and CDR2 SYGVNS. This CDR3 is 16 amino acids long. V lost 3 bases to trimming and J lost 2 bases; unmatched junction nucleotides: 5. The CDR3 is CASSDPLAGYTDTQYF. The CDR3, as DNA: TGTGCCAGCAGTGATCCACTAGCGGGATACACAGATACGCAGTATTTT. Using reference TRBV25-1 and TRBJ2-3 for the parts outside the CDR3, the full variable domain is EADIYQTPRYLVIGTGKKITLECSQTMGHDKMYWYQQDPGMELHLIHYSYGVNSTEKGDLSSESTVSRIRTEHFPLTLESARPSHTSQYLCASSDPLAGYTDTQYFGPGTRLTVL.

This clonotype was counted at least ten times. The rearrangement uses TRBV20-1 and TRBJ1-4; D perhaps matches TRBD1 (6 bases). CDR3 length equals 14 residues. V lost 7 bases and J lost 10, with 22 bases in between. The V gene's germline CDR1 is DFQATT and CDR2 SNEGSKA (reference sequence). The CDR3 DNA sequence: TGCAGTGTAATACATTCGGACAGTGGGAGAAAACTGTTTTTT. It translates to CSVIHSDSGRKLFF.

This clonotype has ten or more counts. The rearrangement uses TRBV28 and TRBJ1-2; D might be TRBD1 (5 bases). The V gene lost 8 bases and the J gene lost 4 bases, with 17 bases spanning the gap. The CDR3 has 14 residues. The V gene's germline CDR1 is MDHEN and CDR2 SYDVKM. The CDR3 here is CASSSGQPGYGYTF. The DNA of the CDR3 is TGTGCCAGCTCTTCAGGGCAGCCAGGCTATGGCTACACCTTC.

The chain joins TRBV5-1 to TRBJ1-1; D possibly corresponds to TRBD1 (6 bases). CDR1 is SGHRS and CDR2 is YFSETQ in the germline V gene. The CDR3 loop spans 13 amino acids. CDR3: CASSGTPDTEAFF. The CDR3 region has the DNA TGCGCTTCCTCGGGGACACCGGACACTGAAGCTTTCTTT. Full variable domain (rest looked up from reference TRBV5-1 and TRBJ1-1): KAGVTQTPRYLIKTRGQQVTLSCSPISGHRSVSWYQQTPGQGLQFLFEYFSETQRNKGNFPGRFSGRQFSNSRSEMNVSTLELGDSALYLCASSGTPDTEAFFGQGTRLTVV.

This clonotype was counted ten times or more. For the CDR3, the DNA is TGCAGTGCTAGTGGACATACCTACGAGCAGTACTTC. It specifies CSASGHTYEQYF. The chain employs TRBV20-1 and TRBJ2-7, with a possible D match to TRBD1 (5 bases). Between the trimmed V and J ends, which lost 3 bases and 2 bases, there was a span of 8 bases. Germline V lookup: CDR1 DFQATT, CDR2 SNEGSKA (reference sequence). This CDR3 is built from 12 residues.